This T cell receptor beta chain was documented in a study of control samples from healthy donors and cancer patients. Profiled with immunoSEQ multiplex PCR; TCRdb holds only in-frame clones, not every one. The sample carries tens of thousands of clones, approximately 90% recorded once. CDR3 length: 14 residues. V lost 2 bases and J lost 4, with 11 bases in between. Germline V gene lookup returns CDR1 SGHTA and CDR2 FQGNSA. The chain is built from TRBV7-2 and TRBJ1-2, with D uncertain. This TCR came from a man between 25 and 39 years old with colorectal cancer. Sample: PBMCs. DNA of the CDR3: TGTGCCAGCAGCTTAACTCGGGAAAGCTATGGCTACACCTTC. It yields the protein CASSLTRESYGYTF.